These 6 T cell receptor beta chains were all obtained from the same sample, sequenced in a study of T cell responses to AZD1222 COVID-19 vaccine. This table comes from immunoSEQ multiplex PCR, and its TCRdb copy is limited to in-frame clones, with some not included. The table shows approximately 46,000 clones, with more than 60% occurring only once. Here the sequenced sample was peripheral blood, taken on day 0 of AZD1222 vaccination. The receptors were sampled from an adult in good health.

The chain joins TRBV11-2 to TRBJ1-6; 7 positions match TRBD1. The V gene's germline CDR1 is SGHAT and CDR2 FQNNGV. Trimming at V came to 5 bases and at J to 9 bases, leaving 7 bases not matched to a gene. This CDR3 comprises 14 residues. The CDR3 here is CASSHGQAASPLHF. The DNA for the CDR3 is TGTGCCAGCAGCCACGGACAGGCAGCTTCACCCCTCCACTTT.

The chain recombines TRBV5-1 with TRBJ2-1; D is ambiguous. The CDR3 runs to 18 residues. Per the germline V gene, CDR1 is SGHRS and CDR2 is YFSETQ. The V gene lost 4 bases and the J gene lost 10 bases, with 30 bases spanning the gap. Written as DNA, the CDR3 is TGCGCCAGCAGCCCCACTATTAGCTTCGAGACCGTATCGAGCGAGCAGTTCTTC. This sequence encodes CASSPTISFETVSSEQFF.

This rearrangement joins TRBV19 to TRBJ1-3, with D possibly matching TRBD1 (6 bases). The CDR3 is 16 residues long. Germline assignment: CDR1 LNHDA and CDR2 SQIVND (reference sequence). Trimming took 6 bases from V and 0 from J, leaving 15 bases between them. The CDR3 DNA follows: TGTGCCAGTAGAGGACAGCGCGTTAGCTCTGGAAACACCATATATTTT. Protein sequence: CASRGQRVSSGNTIYF.

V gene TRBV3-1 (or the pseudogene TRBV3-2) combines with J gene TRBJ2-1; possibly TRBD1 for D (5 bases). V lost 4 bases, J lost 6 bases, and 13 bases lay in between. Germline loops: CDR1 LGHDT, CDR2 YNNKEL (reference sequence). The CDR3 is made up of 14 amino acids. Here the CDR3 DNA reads TGTGCCAGCAGCCTCCAGGGTGGGTTCAATGAGCAGTTCTTC. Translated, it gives CASSLQGGFNEQFF.

The CDR3 loop reads CASSLAHGSNYGYTF. CDR3 sequence (DNA): TGTGCCAGCAGCTTAGCGCACGGATCTAACTATGGCTACACCTTC. J is TRBJ1-2 and V is TRBV7-2; D not resolved. Germline V gene data show CDR1 as SGHTA and CDR2 as FQGNSA. Trimming shortened V by 0 bases and J by 0 bases, and 8 bases separated the two germline ends. The CDR3 is 15 amino acids.

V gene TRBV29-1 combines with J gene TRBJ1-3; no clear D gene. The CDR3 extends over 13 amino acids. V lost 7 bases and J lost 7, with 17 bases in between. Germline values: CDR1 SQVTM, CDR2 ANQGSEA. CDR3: CSARGAGVNTIYF. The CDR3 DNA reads TGCAGCGCCCGGGGTGCGGGAGTGAACACCATATATTTT.